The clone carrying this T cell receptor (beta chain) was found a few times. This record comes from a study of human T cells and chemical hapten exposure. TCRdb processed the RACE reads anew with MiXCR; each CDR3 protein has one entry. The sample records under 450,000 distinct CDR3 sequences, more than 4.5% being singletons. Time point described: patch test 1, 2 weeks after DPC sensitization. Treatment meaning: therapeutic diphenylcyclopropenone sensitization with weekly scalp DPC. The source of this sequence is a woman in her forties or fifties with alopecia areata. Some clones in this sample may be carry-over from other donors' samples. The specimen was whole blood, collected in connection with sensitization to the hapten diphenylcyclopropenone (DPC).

This chain's CDR3 is CASTQSLQETQYF. DNA for the CDR3: TGTGCCAGCACCCAAAGTTTACAAGAGACCCAGTACTTC. The V gene is TRBV6-5, the J gene TRBJ2-5, with D unresolved. Trimming pared 7 bases from V and 2 bases from J, leaving 11 bases between. Germline assignment: CDR1 MNHEY and CDR2 SVGAGI. The CDR3 loop spans 13 amino acids.